This T cell receptor (beta chain) appears in the sequencing data of a study of low-dose radiotherapy and immunotherapy resistance in tumors. V lost 5 bases and J lost 2; bases outside the gene matches: 10. CDR1 is MNHEY and CDR2 is SVGEGT in the germline V gene. The CDR3 length is 17 residues. First-strand cDNA used TRAV- and TRBV-specific primers, covering alpha and beta chains. The authors ran around 20 PCR cycles to amplify TCRs with a constant-region primer and V-primer adapter. MiXCR, applied by TCRdb to the reads, yields one record per CDR3 protein. This table has tens of thousands of distinct CDR3 sequences, about 20% appearing once. This clonotype has at least ten counts. Time point indicated: after trial treatment. The sample's treatment: LDRT plus nivolumab, ipilimumab, low-dose cyclophosphamide and aspirin (RACIN trial). All eligible patients presented with advanced solid tumors that contained no tumor-infiltrating lymphocytes.

The chain uses TRBV6-2 or TRBV6-3 and TRBJ1-5, with 9 bases lining up with TRBD1. The sequencing here drew on PBMCs, taken after low-dose radiotherapy plus immunotherapy. This receptor was identified in a female donor with ovarian cancer. This CDR3 is CASSHRDRAIGNQPQHF. The CDR3 DNA follows: TGTGCCAGCAGTCACCGGGACAGGGCTATAGGCAATCAGCCCCAGCATTTT.